Each of the 19 T cell receptor beta chains below was sequenced from the same sample in a study of blood T cells in healthy people across ages. A J-beta primer mix and a sample-barcoded 5' primer were used in a second PCR of roughly 6 to 12 cycles. MiXCR was run by TCRdb on the 5' RACE reads, yielding one entry per CDR3 protein. The sample has about 1.8 million distinct CDR3 sequences; about 49% are singletons. The sample was blood. These receptors originate from a woman between 35 and 50 years old in good health.

This chain joins TRBV15 and TRBJ2-7; D gene unclear. V dropped 0 bases and J dropped 3 bases, with 12 bases sitting between them. The CDR3 sequence is 15 residues long. Germline CDR1 is LNHNV and CDR2 is YYDKDF (reference sequence). The chain's CDR3 is CATSRDLDKGYEQYF. Here the CDR3 DNA reads TGTGCCACCAGCAGAGATCTGGATAAAGGCTACGAGCAGTACTTC. Full variable domain (missing parts from reference TRBV15 and TRBJ2-7): DAMVIQNPRYQVTQFGKPVTLSCSQTLNHNVMYWYQQKSSQAPKLLFHYYDKDFNNEADTPDNFQSRRPNTSFCFLDIRSPGLGDTAMYLCATSRDLDKGYEQYFGPGTRLTVT.

This clonotype was found a few times. The V gene is TRBV7-2, the J gene TRBJ2-3; D is perhaps TRBD1 (5 bases). CDR3 length equals 15 residues. Germline CDR1 and CDR2: SGHTA and FQGNSA. The V end was cut by 7 bases, the J end by 1 base, with 15 bases between. CDR3 amino acids: CASTPQELRTDTQYF. The CDR3 DNA reads TGTGCCAGCACCCCACAGGAGCTTCGCACAGATACGCAGTATTTT.

This clonotype has ten or more counts. This chain joins TRBV28 and TRBJ2-5; D call uncertain. CDR1 is MDHEN, CDR2 SYDVKM, per germline. With 2 bases removed from V and 4 bases from J, the gap between germline ends came to 8 bases. This CDR3 is built from 13 residues. The CDR3 region is CASSLNVGETQYF. The CDR3 DNA follows: TGTGCCAGCAGTTTAAACGTCGGAGAGACCCAGTACTTC. The full variable domain, with the rest looked up from reference TRBV28 and TRBJ2-5, is DVKVTQSSRYLVKRTGEKVFLECVQDMDHENMFWYRQDPGLGLRLIYFSYDVKMKEKGDIPEGYSVSREKKERFSLILESASTNQTSMYLCASSLNVGETQYFGPGTRLLVL.

The chain recombines TRBV7-2 with TRBJ2-7; 10 bases match TRBD2. Germline V gene lookup returns CDR1 SGHTA and CDR2 FQGNSA. J gave up 3 bases and V 5 bases, and 7 bases lay outside the gene matches. The CDR3 sequence is 15 residues long. The CDR3 DNA reads TGTGCCAGCAGCGTCTCTCTAGCGGGGGTCTACGAGCAGTACTTC. Its translation: CASSVSLAGVYEQYF.

J is TRBJ2-5 and V is TRBV2; D is uncertain. The CDR3 has 11 residues. CDR1 is SNHLY, CDR2 FYNNEI, per germline. Deletions cut 7 bases from V and 11 bases from J, with 14 bases between. In nucleotides, the CDR3 is TGTGCCAGCAATAGACATGAGGAGCAGTACTTC. It encodes CASNRHEEQYF.

The V gene is TRBV13, the J gene TRBJ2-4, with 9 bases lining up with TRBD1. The DNA end is more similar to TRBJ2-7, so the J call may be wrong. Germline CDR1 and CDR2: PRHDT and FYEKMQ (reference sequence). The length of the CDR3 is 16 residues. This CDR3 is CASSDTGTGSLYEQYF. Written as DNA, the CDR3 is TGTGCCAGCAGCGATACAGGGACAGGGAGCCTCTACGAGCAGTACTTC.

The V and J genes are TRBV28 and TRBJ2-7; tentative D call: TRBD1 (5 bases). This CDR3 contains 14 residues. Germline V gene lookup returns CDR1 MDHEN and CDR2 SYDVKM. Trimming took off 3 bases at V and 5 bases at J, with 14 bases between the two ends. In nucleotides, the CDR3 is TGTGCCAGCAGTTTTTGGCAGGGCGTCCACGAGCAGTACTTC. Residues: CASSFWQGVHEQYF.

This chain joins TRBV27 and TRBJ2-1; 12 bases fit TRBD2. V lost 5 bases to trimming and J lost 6 bases; unmatched junction nucleotides: 8. The germline CDR1 and CDR2 sequences are MNHEY and SMNVEV (reference sequence). The CDR3 totals 16 residues. CDR3 sequence (DNA): TGTGCCAGCAGTCTGCGACTAGCGGGGGCCTCCAATGAGCAGTTCTTC. It is translated as CASSLRLAGASNEQFF.

The sample holds a few counts of this clonotype. The chain combines TRBV7-2 with TRBJ2-4; 9 bases map to TRBD2. The ends lost 1 base at V and 4 bases at J; junction bases unmatched: 11. The CDR3 is made up of 18 amino acids. The germline CDR1 and CDR2 sequences are SGHTA and FQGNSA. The CDR3 protein is CASSLVSGLAGPKNIQYF. The DNA of the CDR3 is TGTGCCAGCAGCTTAGTTTCCGGGCTAGCGGGGCCAAAAAACATTCAGTACTTC.

This rearrangement joins TRBV7-6 to TRBJ2-5; 9 bases align to TRBD1. Trimming cost V 5 bases and J 2 bases; bases outside gene matches: 6. Per germline, CDR1 SGHVS and CDR2 FNYEAQ. CDR3 length: 15 amino acids. The CDR3 coding sequence is TGTGCCAGCAGCACGGAGGGGACAGGGCAAGAGACCCAGTACTTC. This encodes CASSTEGTGQETQYF.

The table lists this clonotype with a count of one. The J gene is TRBJ1-5, the V gene TRBV28, with D possibly matching TRBD1 (5 bases). Trimming removed 6 bases from V and 11 bases from J, with 14 bases in between. From germline, CDR1 is MDHEN and CDR2 SYDVKM. The CDR3 is made up of 12 amino acids. CDR3 coding DNA: TGTGCCAGCAGCTCGGGACCGAATACCCAGCATTTT. Encoded protein: CASSSGPNTQHF.

The chain links TRBV29-1 to TRBJ2-5; TRBD2 agrees at 14 bases. Germline trimming cut 7 bases from V and 4 bases from J; bases unmatched to any gene: 8. The CDR3 covers 15 residues. In germline, CDR1 is SQVTM, CDR2 ANQGSEA. CDR3: CSALTSGGAVETQYF. CDR3 DNA sequence: TGCAGCGCTCTGACTAGCGGGGGGGCCGTAGAGACCCAGTACTTC.

This clonotype showed up just a few times. The chain recombines TRBV15 with TRBJ2-7; D possibly corresponds to TRBD2 (5 bases). In germline, CDR1 is LNHNV, CDR2 YYDKDF (reference sequence). The CDR3 length is 14 residues. Deletions cut 5 bases from V and 0 bases from J, with 11 bases between. Here the CDR3 reads CATSGSRGSYEQYF. The DNA for the CDR3 is TGTGCCACCAGCGGCTCTCGGGGCTCCTACGAGCAGTACTTC.

The chain carries TRBV7-2 and TRBJ1-2; 8 bases match TRBD1. CDR1 is SGHTA, CDR2 FQGNSA, per germline. With 2 bases clipped from V and 8 bases from J, the junction kept 4 bases outside the gene matches. The length of the CDR3 is 13 residues. As DNA, the CDR3 is TGTGCCAGCAGCTTATCCAGGGGGCAGGGCTACACCTTC. Its protein product is CASSLSRGQGYTF.

The chain carries TRBV20-1 and TRBJ2-3; D gene ambiguous. Trimming removed 3 bases at V and 2 bases at J, with 3 bases between. The CDR3 is made up of 11 amino acids. Germline assignment: CDR1 DFQATT and CDR2 SNEGSKA (reference sequence). The CDR3, as DNA: TGCAGTGCTAGTACCACAGATACGCAGTATTTT. Its protein product is CSASTTDTQYF.

Details on this clonotype: One end of the junction varies from germline; a read error may be responsible. The J gene is TRBJ2-5, the V gene TRBV27; perhaps D is TRBD1 or TRBD2 (5 bases each). This CDR3 region has 16 residues. Germline V CDR1 and CDR2: MNHEY, SMNVEV (reference sequence). CDR3 nucleotide sequence: TGTGCCTGCAGTTTTAATATCCAGGGACCCCAAGAGACCCAGTACTTC. It specifies CACSFNIQGPQETQYF.

This clonotype has only a few counts. The V gene is TRBV10-3, the J gene TRBJ2-7; no clear D gene. Trimming shortened V by 4 bases and J by 2 bases, and 12 bases separated the two germline ends. The CDR3 spans 14 residues. Germline values: CDR1 ENHRY, CDR2 SYGVKD. The CDR3 DNA reads as TGTGCCATCAGTGGGAAGGAAATCCCCTACGAGCAGTACTTC. As protein: CAISGKEIPYEQYF.

V usage is TRBV20-1 and J usage is TRBJ2-4, with a possible D match to TRBD1 (6 bases). Germline-derived CDR1 and CDR2 are DFQATT and SNEGSKA (reference sequence). CDR3 size: 14 residues. The V end was cut by 0 bases, the J end by 7 bases, with 13 bases between. CDR3 amino acids: CSARDTGTRNIQYF. The CDR3, as DNA: TGCAGTGCTAGAGATACCGGGACAAGGAACATTCAGTACTTC.

Points on this clonotype: One end of the junction is discordant with germline, which a read error may explain. The CDR3 loop is CASSQAGTYGQYF. The CDR3 region has the DNA TGTGCCAGCAGCCAAGCAGGAACCTACGGGCAGTACTTC. V is TRBV3-1 and J is TRBJ2-7, with D hard to call. The CDR3 runs to 13 residues. Germline V gene lookup returns CDR1 LGHDT and CDR2 YNNKEL (reference sequence).